This TCR beta chain appears in the sequencing data of a study of Ad26.COV2.S vaccination and SARS-CoV-2 variants. Looking at the study overall: The donor was enrolled in the Ad26.COV2.S arm of the COV1001 trial. General observations from the study: Recipients given vaccine exceeded placebo recipients in spike-specific TCR breadth.

The assay was immunoSEQ multiplex PCR, and TCRdb's table has in-frame clones only and misses some. This sample has about 240,000 clones, with roughly 90% found just once. The V and J ends lost 4 bases and 2 bases respectively, with 17 bases between them. The CDR3 has 16 amino acids. Looked up from germline, CDR1 is LGHNA and CDR2 is YSLEER. The treatment: 19 received Ad26.COV2.S at low or high dose, single or two shots; about 5 received placebo; per-sample allocation not given. Sampling took place 63 days after the first vaccine or placebo injection. In regard to this clone: Its antigen remains unidentified.

Sequences were derived from peripheral blood, sampled in a trial of Ad26.COV2.S vaccine versus placebo. The chain is built from TRBV4-3 and TRBJ2-5; a possible D gene is TRBD1 (6 bases). This receptor was identified in a person aged 18-60 years who received the Ad26.COV2.S COVID-19 vaccine or a placebo. The CDR3 DNA sequence: TGCGCCAGCAGCCCTACTCTCAGGGGTCAGCAAGAGACCCAGTACTTC. Translating gives CASSPTLRGQQETQYF.